The clone carrying this TCR beta chain has ten or more counts. The antigen remains undetermined. TCRdb re-called the 5' RACE reads with MiXCR, one entry per CDR3 protein. The table has fewer than 95,000 distinct CDR3 sequences, approximately 13% seen once. Germline CDR1 is DFQATT and CDR2 is SNEGSKA (reference sequence). V was shortened by 1 base and J by 6 bases, with 7 bases between the two germline ends. The CDR3 sequence is 11 residues long. The sample comes from a study of T-cell memory formation after mild COVID-19. Study as a whole: Across donors, TCR clusters were largely donor specific.

Findings of the study overall: Clones from the second wave (peaking day 37) had unconfirmed SARS-CoV-2 specificity.

The clonotype was recovered from an adult woman who had mild COVID-19 (a few samples of this study predate the infection). Cell type and time point are not known. Sequenced: PBMCs or a T cell subset sorted from them (not recorded which). The V call is TRBV20-1, the J call TRBJ2-7; D not resolved. CDR3 amino acids: CSARGRVEQYF. In DNA form, the CDR3 reads TGCAGTGCTAGAGGGCGAGTCGAGCAGTACTTC.